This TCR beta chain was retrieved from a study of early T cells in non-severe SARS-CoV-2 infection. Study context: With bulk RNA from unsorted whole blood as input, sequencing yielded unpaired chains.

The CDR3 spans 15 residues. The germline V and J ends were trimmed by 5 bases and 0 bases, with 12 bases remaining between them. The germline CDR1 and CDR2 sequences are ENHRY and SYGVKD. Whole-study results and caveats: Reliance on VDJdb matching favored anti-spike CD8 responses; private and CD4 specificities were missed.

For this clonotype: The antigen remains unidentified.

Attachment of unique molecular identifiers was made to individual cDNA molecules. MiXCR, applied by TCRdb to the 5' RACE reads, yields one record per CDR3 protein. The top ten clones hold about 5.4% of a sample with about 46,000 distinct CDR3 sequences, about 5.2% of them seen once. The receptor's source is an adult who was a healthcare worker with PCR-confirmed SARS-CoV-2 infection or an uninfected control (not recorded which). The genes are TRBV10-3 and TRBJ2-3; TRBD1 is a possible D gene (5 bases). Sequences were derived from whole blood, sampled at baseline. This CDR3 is CAISIQVTSTDTQYF. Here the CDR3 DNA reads TGTGCCATCAGTATACAGGTTACTAGCACAGATACGCAGTATTTT.